The subject of this entry is one T cell receptor (beta chain). These data are taken from a study of early stage breast cancer tumors. Measured with immunoSEQ multiplex PCR; TCRdb has only the in-frame clones, and not every one. In the table there are about 72,000 clones, 70% to 85% of which are singletons. The length of the CDR3 is 13 residues. The V end lost 8 bases, the J end lost 1 base, and 9 bases lay between the germline ends. The chain employs TRBV23-1 and TRBJ2-4; D uncertain. TRBV23-1 is recorded as an ORF, its role being uncertain. The source of this sequence is a person between 55 and 70 years old with breast cancer. The sequenced sample was blood. The CDR3 spells CASECGAKNIQYF. CDR3 nucleotide sequence: TGCGCCAGCGAGTGCGGTGCCAAAAACATTCAGTACTTC.